This TCR beta chain comes out of a study of T cell responses to AZD1222 COVID-19 vaccine. In the study overall: The study pooled second doses at about 4 or about 12 weeks. Overall study results and limits: Donors were chiefly white British, with a greater number of females, and clonal diversity was perhaps underestimated. Spike-specific TCR repertoires showed rising breadth and depth after two AZD1222 doses.

Using immunoSEQ multiplex PCR, the repertoire was profiled, and TCRdb retains in-frame clones only, with some absent. The sample lists about 150,000 clones, approximately 90% occurring once. This clone was seen once. Its antigen remains unknown. The germline CDR1 and CDR2 sequences are SGHVS and FQNEAQ. The CDR3 spans 15 residues. V was trimmed by 5 bases and J by 0 bases, leaving 11 bases between them. This receptor was identified in an adult in good health. The sample was peripheral blood, taken on day 0 of AZD1222 vaccination. The chain joins TRBV7-8 to TRBJ2-4, with no clear D. The CDR3 sequence: CASSALNLAKNIQYF. The CDR3 DNA sequence: TGTGCCAGCAGCGCCCTAAACTTAGCCAAAAACATTCAGTACTTC.